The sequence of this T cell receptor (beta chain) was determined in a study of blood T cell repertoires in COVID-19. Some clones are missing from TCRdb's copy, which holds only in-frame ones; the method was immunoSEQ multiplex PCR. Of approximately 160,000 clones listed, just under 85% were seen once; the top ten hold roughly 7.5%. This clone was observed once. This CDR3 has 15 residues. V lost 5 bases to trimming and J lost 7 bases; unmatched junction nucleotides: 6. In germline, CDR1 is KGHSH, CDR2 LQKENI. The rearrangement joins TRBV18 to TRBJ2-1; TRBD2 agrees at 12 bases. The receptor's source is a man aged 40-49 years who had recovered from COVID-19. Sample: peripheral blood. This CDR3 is CASSVTSGRTNEQFF. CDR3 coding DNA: TGTGCCAGCTCAGTCACTAGCGGGAGGACGAATGAGCAGTTCTTC.